The 30 T cell receptor beta chains reported below all come from one sample, sequenced in a study of Tregs in tolerant kidney transplant recipients (dated by TCRdb to between 2017 and 2020). To prepare the library, the immunoSEQ multiplex PCR assay was applied. Imported from immuneACCESS, the table was reduced by TCRdb to in-frame sequences with V and J called. These copies leave out some clones; in studies compared against another copy, an unresolved V gene accounts for under half, and the cause of the remainder is not known. The sample yields some 110,000 clones; around 91% were counted once. Of the sample, approximately 0.59% falls within the top ten clones. Material for sequencing was CD4+ T cells from blood. These receptors originate from a human donor in good health.

This chain uses TRBV7-3 with TRBJ2-7; TRBD1 matches at 9 bases. The CDR3 contains 15 residues. Germline CDR1 is SGHTA and CDR2 is FQGTGA. The V gene end was trimmed by 5 bases and the J gene end by 2 bases; junction bases not matched to a gene: 7. The CDR3, as DNA: TGTGCCAGCAGCCAGGACAGGGGAGAGACCTACGAGCAGTACTTC. This gives the protein CASSQDRGETYEQYF.

The V gene is TRBV5-5, the J gene TRBJ1-5; D is possibly TRBD1 (6 bases). V was shortened by 3 bases and J by 4 bases, with 11 bases between the two germline ends. Per germline, CDR1 SGHKS and CDR2 YYEKEE (reference sequence). The CDR3 is 14 amino acids. The CDR3 spells CASSYGQQNQPQHF. CDR3 nucleotide sequence: TGTGCCAGCAGCTACGGACAGCAGAATCAGCCCCAGCATTTT.

This clone appeared a single time. This chain uses TRBV6-5 with TRBJ2-5, with TRBD1 identical over 11 bases. Unmatched junction bases numbered 3, after V lost 2 bases and J lost 4 bases. Germline values: CDR1 MNHEY, CDR2 SVGAGI. This CDR3 is 15 amino acids long. Here the CDR3 DNA reads TGTGCCAGCAGTTACAAGGGACAGGGGGGAGAGACCCAGTACTTC. It yields the protein CASSYKGQGGETQYF.

The chain has TRBV4-2 and TRBJ2-7, with D maybe TRBD2 (5 bases). The germline V gene encodes CDR1 LGHNA and CDR2 YNFKEQ. V was clipped by 3 bases and J by 6 bases, with 12 bases between them. The CDR3 covers 13 residues. For the CDR3, the DNA is TGTGCCAGCAGCCACGTCGGAGGTCCCGAGCAGTACTTC. Its protein is CASSHVGGPEQYF.

The table lists this clone with a few counts. The CDR3 reads CAWGDRGYEQYF. As DNA, the CDR3 is TGTGCCTGGGGGGACAGGGGGTACGAGCAGTACTTC. The chain is built from TRBV30 and TRBJ2-7; 11 bases fit TRBD1. CDR1 and CDR2 (germline): GTSNPN, SVGIG (reference sequence). The V and J ends lost 5 bases and 4 bases, in that order; junction bases with no gene match: 1. This CDR3 region has 12 residues.

The CDR3 spells CASSVSRNTGELFF. The CDR3 bases are TGTGCCAGCAGCGTATCAAGAAACACCGGGGAGCTGTTTTTT. The V gene is TRBV9, the J gene TRBJ2-2; D call uncertain. The CDR3 is made up of 14 amino acids. The germline V gene encodes CDR1 SGDLS and CDR2 YYNGEE. The germline V and J ends were trimmed by 1 base and 2 bases, with 6 bases remaining between them.

In its sample, this clone was seen a few times. The chain carries TRBV30 and TRBJ1-6; 7 bases line up with TRBD1. J gave up 7 bases and V 2 bases, and 8 bases lay outside the gene matches. The germline gives CDR1 GTSNPN, CDR2 SVGIG (reference sequence). This CDR3 region has 15 residues. The CDR3 DNA sequence: TGTGCCTGGAGTTCGGGCAGGGGGTTCAATTCACCCCTCCACTTT. This codes for CAWSSGRGFNSPLHF.

The V call is TRBV7-3, the J call TRBJ2-1, with D tentatively TRBD1 (6 bases). With 2 bases removed from V and 6 bases from J, the gap between germline ends came to 11 bases. Germline CDR1 SGHTA, CDR2 FQGTGA. The CDR3 is made up of 14 amino acids. The CDR3 DNA is TGTGCCAGCAGCTTACTGTCAGGGGTCAATGAGCAGTTCTTC. Translation: CASSLLSGVNEQFF.

V and J are TRBV30 and TRBJ2-2; unclear D gene. This CDR3 spans 13 amino acids. CDR1 GTSNPN and CDR2 SVGIG come from the germline V gene (reference sequence). V was clipped by 2 bases and J by 0 bases, with 4 bases between them. The CDR3 here is CAWSSANTGELFF. The CDR3 region has the DNA TGTGCCTGGAGTTCGGCGAACACCGGGGAGCTGTTTTTT.

The V call is TRBV7-2, the J call TRBJ1-5; tentative D call: TRBD1 (6 bases). V gave up 6 bases and J gave up 5 bases, with 17 bases separating them. Germline V gene lookup returns CDR1 SGHTA and CDR2 FQGNSA. The CDR3 extends over 15 amino acids. The CDR3 here is CASSLTGTPDQPQHF. The CDR3 DNA reads TGTGCCAGCAGTCTTACCGGGACACCAGATCAGCCCCAGCATTTT.

This chain uses TRBV11-3 with TRBJ2-1, with a weak D call TRBD2 (5 bases). Germline V gives CDR1 SGHNT, CDR2 YENEEA. Trimming took 5 bases from V and 0 from J, leaving 14 bases between them. CDR3 size: 16 residues. CDR3 sequence: CASSPEGSYSYNEQFF. The CDR3 DNA is TGTGCCAGCAGCCCAGAGGGCAGCTACTCCTACAATGAGCAGTTCTTC.

This clone was counted between two and nine times. The rearrangement uses TRBV20-1 and TRBJ1-1; no definite D call. Germline CDR1 is DFQATT and CDR2 is SNEGSKA (reference sequence). V was trimmed by 5 bases and J by 4 bases, leaving 8 bases between them. CDR3 length: 11 residues. This chain's CDR3 is CSADRGTEAFF. CDR3 nucleotide sequence: TGCAGTGCTGACCGGGGCACTGAAGCTTTCTTT.

This clone has only one observation. CDR3 sequence reads: CASSPGQGANIQYF. In DNA form, the CDR3 reads TGTGCCAGCTCCCCCGGACAGGGGGCGAACATTCAGTACTTC. The chain carries TRBV18 and TRBJ2-4, with TRBD1 matching 11 bases. The germline gives CDR1 KGHSH, CDR2 LQKENI. Trimming took 6 bases from V and 7 from J; bases not matched to a gene: 5. The CDR3 is 14 amino acids. The variable domain in full, with the rest retrieved from reference TRBV18 and TRBJ2-4, is NAGVMQNPRHLVRRRGQEARLRCSPMKGHSHVYWYRQLPEEGLKFMVYLQKENIIDESGMPKERFSAEFPKEGPSILRIQQVVRGDSAAYFCASSPGQGANIQYFGAGTRLSVL.

Concerning this clone itself: In the same sample, other DNA sequences code for this CDR3. The CDR3 DNA reads TGTGCCAGCTCCGGGACAGGGGGCAATCAGCCCCAGCATTTT. This sequence encodes CASSGTGGNQPQHF. V gene TRBV2 combines with J gene TRBJ1-5, with 10 nucleotides matching TRBD1. The CDR3 runs to 14 residues. The V gene end was trimmed by 8 bases and the J gene end by 2 bases; junction bases not matched to a gene: 3. Germline V lookup: CDR1 SNHLY, CDR2 FYNNEI.

CDR3 protein: CASCETGAHTYEQYF. The CDR3 bases are TGTGCCAGCTGCGAGACAGGGGCCCATACCTACGAGCAGTACTTC. V is TRBV25-1 and J is TRBJ2-7, with 8 bases identical to TRBD1. The ends lost 8 bases at V and 2 bases at J; junction bases unmatched: 11. Germline CDR1 is MGHDK and CDR2 is SYGVNS. The CDR3 length is 15 residues.

The J gene is TRBJ1-1, the V gene TRBV18; D call uncertain. The ends were cut back, 4 bases at V and 3 bases at J, with 12 bases in the middle. The germline V gene encodes CDR1 KGHSH and CDR2 LQKENI. This CDR3 spans 14 amino acids. In nucleotides, the CDR3 is TGTGCCAGCTCACTAGCGGGCGCGGACACTGAAGCTTTCTTT. This gives the protein CASSLAGADTEAFF.

Remarks on this clone: The same CDR3 also results from other DNA sequences found in this sample. The chain combines TRBV6-1 with TRBJ1-1; D not resolved. The germline V gene encodes CDR1 MNHNS and CDR2 SASEGT. V was shortened by 6 bases and J by 0 bases, with 2 bases between the two germline ends. The CDR3 length is 11 residues. CDR3 loop: CASRLNTEAFF. The CDR3 DNA sequence: TGTGCCAGCAGGTTGAACACTGAAGCTTTCTTT.

V gene TRBV19 combines with J gene TRBJ2-1, with 9 bases matching TRBD2. Germline V gene sequence: CDR1 LNHDA, CDR2 SQIVND (reference sequence). V lost 0 bases, J lost 6 bases, and 9 bases stayed unmatched. The CDR3 consists of 17 residues. The CDR3 sequence is CASSIDSLAGGPNEQFF. Written as DNA, the CDR3 is TGTGCCAGTAGTATAGATTCGCTCGCGGGGGGGCCCAATGAGCAGTTCTTC.

The V call is TRBV9, the J call TRBJ2-1; 11 bases align to TRBD2. Germline V gene lookup returns CDR1 SGDLS and CDR2 YYNGEE. The CDR3 length is 16 residues. With 4 bases clipped from V and 6 bases from J, the junction kept 9 bases outside the gene matches. CDR3 sequence: CASSRNHLAGGNEQFF. The CDR3 nucleotides read TGTGCCAGCAGCCGAAACCATCTAGCGGGGGGCAATGAGCAGTTCTTC.

The chain employs TRBV4-1 and TRBJ2-5; no clear D gene. The CDR3 runs to 16 residues. CDR1 and CDR2 (germline): MGHRA, YSYEKL. Trimming took off 3 bases at V and 1 base at J, with 15 bases between the two ends. The CDR3 is CASSQVNLGFQETQYF. CDR3 sequence (DNA): TGCGCCAGCAGCCAGGTTAATTTGGGGTTCCAAGAGACCCAGTACTTC.

The V gene is TRBV4-2, the J gene TRBJ2-6; D is possibly TRBD1 (6 bases). The ends were cut back, 2 bases at V and 0 bases at J, with 11 bases in the middle. This CDR3 contains 17 residues. Germline loops: CDR1 LGHNA, CDR2 YNFKEQ. CDR3 in amino acids: CASSQSADSSGANVLTF. DNA of the CDR3: TGTGCCAGCAGCCAATCTGCGGACAGCTCTGGGGCCAACGTCCTGACTTTC.

In nucleotides, the CDR3 is TGTGCCAGCAGCCAAGACCCCCAGCGGTACTCCTACAATGAGCAGTTCTTC. Its translation: CASSQDPQRYSYNEQFF. The V and J genes are TRBV4-2 and TRBJ2-1, with a possible D match to TRBD2 (5 bases). CDR3 length: 17 amino acids. CDR1 and CDR2 from the germline V gene are LGHNA and YNFKEQ. V shed 0 bases and J shed 0 bases, with 12 bases lying between them.

V gene TRBV5-5 combines with J gene TRBJ1-2; D gene uncertain. The CDR3 length is 13 residues. V was pared by 0 bases and J by 7 bases, with 10 bases between. Per germline, CDR1 SGHKS and CDR2 YYEKEE (reference sequence). The CDR3 sequence: CASSLELGSGYTF. Written as DNA, the CDR3 is TGTGCCAGCAGCTTGGAGTTGGGGAGTGGCTACACCTTC.

The CDR3 region is CASSARLAGELFF. CDR3 nucleotide sequence: TGTGCCAGCAGCGCTCGACTAGCCGGGGAGCTGTTTTTT. The chain is built from TRBV9 and TRBJ2-2; D is possibly TRBD2 (6 bases). V lost 3 bases to trimming and J lost 6 bases, with 9 bases between them. Germline lookup yields CDR1 SGDLS and CDR2 YYNGEE. The CDR3 has 13 residues.

V gene TRBV18 combines with J gene TRBJ1-2; D perhaps matches TRBD1 (6 bases). The CDR3 consists of 15 residues. Looked up from germline, CDR1 is KGHSH and CDR2 is LQKENI. The V end was cut by 3 bases, the J end by 3 bases, with 14 bases between. CDR3 region: CASSPPGGGDYGYTF. The CDR3, as DNA: TGTGCCAGCTCACCCCCCGGAGGGGGTGACTATGGCTACACCTTC. The full variable domain, rest sourced from reference TRBV18 and TRBJ1-2, is NAGVMQNPRHLVRRRGQEARLRCSPMKGHSHVYWYRQLPEEGLKFMVYLQKENIIDESGMPKERFSAEFPKEGPSILRIQQVVRGDSAAYFCASSPPGGGDYGYTFGSGTRLTVV.

The chain uses TRBV29-1 and TRBJ2-7; 9 nucleotides line up with TRBD1. J gave up 4 bases and V 7 bases, and 8 bases lay outside the gene matches. The CDR3 length is 13 residues. The germline V gene encodes CDR1 SQVTM and CDR2 ANQGSEA. CDR3 sequence (DNA): TGCAGCGCCTCCGGGACAGGGCGATACGAGCAGTACTTC. Its protein is CSASGTGRYEQYF.

The chain combines TRBV5-3 with TRBJ1-1; unclear D gene. TRBV5-3 has ORF status, its function being uncertain. This CDR3 region has 10 residues. The V end lost 2 bases, the J end lost 6 bases, and 2 bases lay between the germline ends. The DNA for the CDR3 is TGTGCCAGAAGCTTTTCTGAAGCTTTCTTT. It yields the protein CARSFSEAFF.

In its sample, this clone was seen once. This chain joins TRBV30 and TRBJ1-1, with D hard to call. The CDR3 runs 13 residues. V was cut by 7 bases and J by 1 base, with 13 bases left in between. Germline V CDR1 and CDR2: GTSNPN, SVGIG (reference sequence). In nucleotides, the CDR3 is TGTGCCTTGGAGGAGGAACGGAACACTGAAGCTTTCTTT. This codes for CALEEERNTEAFF.

The CDR3 DNA follows: TGTGCCAGCAGTTACTCACAGGGAAGCTCCTACAATGAGCAGTTCTTC. It codes for CASSYSQGSSYNEQFF. J is TRBJ2-1 and V is TRBV6-5; D might be TRBD1 (6 bases). Trimming took off 0 bases at V and 0 bases at J, with 9 bases between the two ends. CDR1 and CDR2 (germline): MNHEY, SVGAGI. The CDR3 length is 16 residues.

The chain combines TRBV27 with TRBJ2-7, with D uncertain. The CDR3 consists of 13 residues. V gave up 6 bases and J gave up 4 bases, with 13 bases separating them. CDR1 and CDR2 (germline): MNHEY, SMNVEV (reference sequence). The CDR3 protein is CASRRSKSYEQYF. CDR3 in DNA: TGTGCCAGCAGGAGGTCGAAGTCATACGAGCAGTACTTC.